Many counts were recorded for the clone carrying this TCR beta chain. Time point here: patch test 3, about 24 weeks after DPC sensitization. Treatment described: therapeutic diphenylcyclopropenone sensitization with weekly scalp DPC. Each CDR3 protein is one row after TCRdb ran MiXCR on the RACE reads. The sample lists tens of thousands of distinct CDR3 sequences, approximately 10% seen once, with about 3.5% in the top ten. This record belongs to a study of human T cells and chemical hapten exposure. Study context: The patients were mostly female; they had alopecia areata, totalis or universalis.

The germline V gene encodes CDR1 MDHEN and CDR2 SYDVKM. Trimming took 4 bases from V and 8 from J, leaving 6 bases between them. This CDR3 is 11 amino acids long. The chain recombines TRBV28 with TRBJ2-1; D ambiguous. The clonotype originates from a woman aged 45-60 years with alopecia areata. Some clones in this sample may be carry-over from other donors' samples. Material: whole blood, obtained in connection with sensitization to the hapten diphenylcyclopropenone (DPC). CDR3 amino acids: CASSSEYEQFF. The CDR3 DNA reads as TGTGCCAGCAGTTCGGAATATGAGCAGTTCTTC.